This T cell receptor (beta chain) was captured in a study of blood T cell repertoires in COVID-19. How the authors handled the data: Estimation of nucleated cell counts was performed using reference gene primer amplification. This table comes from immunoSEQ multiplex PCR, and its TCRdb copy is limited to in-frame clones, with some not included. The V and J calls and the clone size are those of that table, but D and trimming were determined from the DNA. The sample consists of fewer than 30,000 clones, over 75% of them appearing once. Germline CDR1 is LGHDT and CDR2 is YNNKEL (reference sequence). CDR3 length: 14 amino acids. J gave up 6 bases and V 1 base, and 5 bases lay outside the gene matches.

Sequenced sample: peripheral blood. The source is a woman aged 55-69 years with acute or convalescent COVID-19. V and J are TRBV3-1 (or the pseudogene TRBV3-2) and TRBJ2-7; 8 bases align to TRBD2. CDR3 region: CASSQAGGSREQYF. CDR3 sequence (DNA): TGTGCCAGCAGCCAAGCGGGGGGGTCTCGCGAGCAGTACTTC.